This TCR beta chain was sequenced during a study of blood T cell repertoires in COVID-19. Study-wide background: Sites in the United States, Italy and Spain provided acute and convalescent COVID-19 samples. PBMCs, B-cell-depleted T cells, or T cells provided the cDNA or gDNA that made up the material.

Authors' analysis steps: By means of reference gene primer amplification, nucleated cell counts were estimated. The table came from immunoSEQ multiplex PCR; TCRdb's copy has only in-frame clones and leaves some out. Clonal size and the V and J genes are those of that table, whereas D and trimming came from the DNA. This table holds 200,000 or so clones, around 86% found once. The ends lost 3 bases at V and 5 bases at J; junction bases unmatched: 12. The V gene's germline CDR1 is MDHEN and CDR2 SYDVKM. This CDR3 contains 16 residues. This clone occurred a few times. The rearrangement uses TRBV28 and TRBJ2-7; TRBD2 matches 8 bases. This TCR came from a woman in her forties with acute or convalescent COVID-19. The sequencing input was peripheral blood. The CDR3 reads CASSLGAGTSLDEQYF. The DNA for the CDR3 is TGTGCCAGCAGTTTGGGGGCCGGGACTAGTCTCGACGAGCAGTACTTC.